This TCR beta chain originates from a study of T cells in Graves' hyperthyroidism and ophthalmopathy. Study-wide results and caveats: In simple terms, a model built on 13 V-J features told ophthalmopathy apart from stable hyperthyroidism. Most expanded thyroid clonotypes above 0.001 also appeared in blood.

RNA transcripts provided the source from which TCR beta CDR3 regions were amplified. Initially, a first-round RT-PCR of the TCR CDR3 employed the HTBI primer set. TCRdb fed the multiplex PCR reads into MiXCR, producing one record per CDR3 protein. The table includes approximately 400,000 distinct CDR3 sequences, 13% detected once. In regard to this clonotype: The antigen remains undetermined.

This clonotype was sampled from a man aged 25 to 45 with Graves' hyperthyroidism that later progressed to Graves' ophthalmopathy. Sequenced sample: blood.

In DNA form, the CDR3 reads TGTGCCTGGAGTAAACGGGACAGACCGAACACTGAAGCTTTCTTT. Amino acids: CAWSKRDRPNTEAFF. The genes are TRBV30 and TRBJ1-1, with 7 bases matching TRBD1. The V gene's germline CDR1 is GTSNPN and CDR2 SVGIG (reference sequence). The CDR3 loop spans 15 amino acids. With V trimmed by 2 bases and J by 1 base, 7 bases remained unmatched.